The rows below give T cell receptor beta chains drawn from one sample of a study of metastatic and nonmetastatic thyroid tumors. TCRdb called clones again from the PCR reads with MiXCR. Of about 53,000 clones in the sample, 20% to 25% are singletons; the top ten hold roughly 4.2%. Sequences were obtained from blood. These receptors all come from a female donor with papillary thyroid cancer or a benign thyroid nodule (not recorded which). Some clones in this sample may be carry-over from other donors' samples. Each CDR3 is given with its conserved first and last residue. The D gene is left open where the match is weak. Clone size is shown for a subset of rows, as once, few, many or a class of expanded clone.

j_call	v_call	d_call	cdr3_length	clone_size	cdr3_nt	cdr3_aa
TRBJ2-4	TRBV12-3/TRBV12-4	.	15	many	TGTGCCAGCAGTGGACTGGGATTTGGCAAAAACATTCAGTACTTC	CASSGLGFGKNIQYF
TRBJ2-5	TRBV3-1	.	14	many	TGTGCCAGCAGCCATTTAGAGCTGCAAGAGACCCAGTACTTC	CASSHLELQETQYF
TRBJ2-3	TRBV24-1	.	15	many	TGTGCCACCAGTGTAGCGAGAGAGAACACAGATACGCAGTATTTT	CATSVARENTDTQYF
TRBJ1-5	TRBV6-1	.	14	many	TGTGCCATCACCCGGACAGCTAGCAATCAGCCCCAGCATTTT	CAITRTASNQPQHF
TRBJ2-3	TRBV11-3	.	13	.	TGTGCCAGCAGCTTCGGGCCAACAGATACGCAGTATTTT	CASSFGPTDTQYF
TRBJ2-1	TRBV7-6	TRBD1	12	many	TGTGCCAGCAGCGCGACAGGGGGTGAGCAGTTCTTC	CASSATGGEQFF
TRBJ2-6	TRBV15	.	19	many	TGTGCCACCAGCAGAGATTGGGAGGGGGAGGGCTCTGGGGCCAACGTCCTGACTTTC	CATSRDWEGEGSGANVLTF
TRBJ2-4	TRBV29-1	TRBD2	15	many	TGCAGCGTTGAACTGGGACTAGCGGGAGGTGGTCCTTTGTACTTC	CSVELGLAGGGPLYF
TRBJ2-5	TRBV7-2	.	13	.	TGTGCCAGCAGCTTAGACAACAGGGAGACCCAGTACTTC	CASSLDNRETQYF
TRBJ1-6	TRBV4-1	.	18	.	TGCGCCAGCAGACAAGAAGCCCACGGACAGCATTATAATTCACCCCTCCACTTT	CASRQEAHGQHYNSPLHF
TRBJ2-2	TRBV3-1	.	13	few	TGTGCCAGCAGCCAAGGGAACACCGGGGAGCTGTTTTTT	CASSQGNTGELFF
TRBJ2-1	TRBV28	.	13	many	TGTGCCAGCAGTTTATCCTTGGGCGATGAGCAGTTCTTC	CASSLSLGDEQFF
TRBJ2-3	TRBV5-1	.	15	many	TGCGCCAGCAGCTTGGACTCTTCTAGCACAGATACGCAGTATTTT	CASSLDSSSTDTQYF
TRBJ1-2	TRBV20-1	.	12	.	TGCAGTGCTAGTAAGGGGGAACCAGGCTACACCTTC	CSASKGEPGYTF
TRBJ2-1	TRBV6-1	.	14	many	TGTGCCAGCAGTTTTCAAACAGCCTACAATGAGCAGTTCTTC	CASSFQTAYNEQFF
TRBJ2-7	TRBV29-1	.	14	many	TGCAGCGTTGAAGAGACCAGGACATCCTACGAGCAGTACTTC	CSVEETRTSYEQYF
TRBJ2-7	TRBV12-3/TRBV12-4	TRBD2	15	many	TGTGCCAGCAGTTTTCGACTAGCGGGGGGGCACGAGCAGTACTTC	CASSFRLAGGHEQYF
TRBJ2-1	TRBV3-1	.	11	many	TGTGCCAGCAGCCTCAGAGGTGAGCAGTTCTTC	CASSLRGEQFF
TRBJ2-2	TRBV4-1	TRBD1	15	.	TGCCACAGCAGCCATCAGGACAGGTACACCGGGGAGCTGTTTTTT	CHSSHQDRYTGELFF
TRBJ2-3	TRBV14	TRBD2	14	many	TGTGCCAGCAGTGGGACTAGGTACACAGATACGCAGTATTTT	CASSGTRYTDTQYF
TRBJ2-4	TRBV30	TRBD1	15	once	TGTGCCTGGAGTGTTAAGGGGGCGGGTCATAGCATTAAGTACTTC	CAWSVKGAGHSIKYF
TRBJ2-7	TRBV7-9	TRBD1	14	.	TGTGCCTGCAATACCGGGACAGGGCACTACGAGCAGTACTTC	CACNTGTGHYEQYF
TRBJ2-1	TRBV6-1	.	13	.	TGTGCCAAATCCTGGGGTAGAGACAATGAGCAGTTCTTC	CAKSWGRDNEQFF
TRBJ1-2	TRBV20-1	.	12	many	TGCAGTGCTAGCGGACAGCGAGGGAGCTACACCTTC	CSASGQRGSYTF
TRBJ2-7	TRBV15	.	14	few	TGTGCCACCAGCAGTTACGGTGGAACATACGAGCAGTACTTC	CATSSYGGTYEQYF
TRBJ1-5	TRBV20-1	.	14	many	TGCAGTGCTAGAGTAGGAGGGGCGGGGCGGCCCCAGCATTTT	CSARVGGAGRPQHF
TRBJ1-1	TRBV29-1	.	11	many	TGCAGCGTTGAGGGGAGCACTGAAGCTTTCTTT	CSVEGSTEAFF